This is a list of T cell receptor beta chains from one sample in a study of control samples from healthy donors and cancer patients. Here immunoSEQ multiplex PCR was the method, and the copy in TCRdb shows in-frame clones only, minus some. The sample shows 130,000 or so clones, about 88% of them seen only once. Sequencing was done on a sample of blood. The receptors were sampled from a middle-aged man in good health. CDR3s include the opening cysteine and the closing phenylalanine or tryptophan. The D gene is left open where the match is weak. Clone size is not always given. Where it is, it says once, few, many or a class for expanded clones.

J	D	size	V	DNA	CDR3
TRBJ1-1	TRBD1	NA	TRBV6-2/TRBV6-3	TGTGCCAGCAGTTATTACGGACAGGGAGGGACTGAAGCTTTCTTT	CASSYYGQGGTEAFF
TRBJ1-3	NA	NA	TRBV3-1/TRBV3-2	TGTGCCAGTTCCCGGCAGGGGTTTGGAAACACCATATATTTT	CASSRQGFGNTIYF
TRBJ1-1	NA	NA	TRBV7-9	TGTGCCAGCAGCTTAGTCACAGGACTGGACACTGAAGCTTTCTTT	CASSLVTGLDTEAFF
TRBJ2-1	TRBD2	NA	TRBV9	TGTGCCAGCAGCGTAGCTGTTCGGGGGGGCGGCAATGAGCAGTTCTTC	CASSVAVRGGGNEQFF
TRBJ1-1	NA	NA	TRBV5-6	TGTGCCAGCAAGCAGGTGGGGTCTGACACTGAAGCTTTCTTT	CASKQVGSDTEAFF
TRBJ1-1	NA	NA	TRBV27	TGTGCCAGCAGTTTATCGGGGGGCTCAGCTTTCTTT	CASSLSGGSAFF
TRBJ2-3	TRBD2	NA	TRBV5-1	TGCGCCAGCAGCTTGGCGGGGACTAGCGGCACAGATACGCAGTATTTT	CASSLAGTSGTDTQYF
TRBJ2-7	TRBD1	NA	TRBV6-5	TGTGCCAGCAGTTATGGGACAGGGAGTCGCGAGCAGTACTTC	CASSYGTGSREQYF
TRBJ2-3	TRBD1	NA	TRBV3-1/TRBV3-2	TGTGCCAGCAGCCAGGGGGACAGGGTAACAGATACGCAGTATTTT	CASSQGDRVTDTQYF
TRBJ1-3	TRBD1	NA	TRBV29-1	TGCAGCGTTATTGACAGGGCTAGAAACACCATATATTTT	CSVIDRARNTIYF
TRBJ2-6	NA	once	TRBV7-9	TGTGCCAGCACCCCAAGGGGCAGTACCTCTGGGGCCAACGTCCTGACTTTC	CASTPRGSTSGANVLTF
TRBJ1-2	TRBD1	NA	TRBV19	TGTGCCAGTAGAGAGACAGGGGCGACCTATGGCTACACCTTC	CASRETGATYGYTF
TRBJ2-7	NA	NA	TRBV5-4	TGTGCCAGCAGCTTGGGTACGGGTTTCTCCTACGAGCAGTACTTC	CASSLGTGFSYEQYF
TRBJ1-2	TRBD1	once	TRBV5-6	TGTGCCAGCAGCCAAGGGACAGACTTCTATGGCTACACCTTC	CASSQGTDFYGYTF
TRBJ1-3	NA	NA	TRBV2	TGTGCCAGCAGTGGATTGTCTGGAAACACCATATATTTT	CASSGLSGNTIYF
TRBJ1-1	NA	once	TRBV30	TGTGCCTGGAGTGGGGGGAACACTGAAGCTTTCTTT	CAWSGGNTEAFF
TRBJ2-7	TRBD1	few	TRBV12-3/TRBV12-4	TGTGCCAGCAGTTTGACAGGGGACGAGCAGTACTTC	CASSLTGDEQYF
TRBJ1-2	NA	NA	TRBV3-1/TRBV3-2	TGTGCCAGCAGCCAAGTACAGGACTATGGCTACACCTTC	CASSQVQDYGYTF
TRBJ2-3	TRBD1	once	TRBV9	TGTGCCAGCAGCTATTCCAGGGGGCTCACCACAGATACGCAGTATTTT	CASSYSRGLTTDTQYF
TRBJ1-6	NA	NA	TRBV5-1	TGCGCCAGCAGCTTGGCTAACCCGGGGCGTTCACCCCTCCACTTT	CASSLANPGRSPLHF
TRBJ1-5	NA	NA	TRBV6-6	TGTGCCAGCAGTCCCCCGCCCCAATACAATCAGCCCCAGCATTTT	CASSPPPQYNQPQHF